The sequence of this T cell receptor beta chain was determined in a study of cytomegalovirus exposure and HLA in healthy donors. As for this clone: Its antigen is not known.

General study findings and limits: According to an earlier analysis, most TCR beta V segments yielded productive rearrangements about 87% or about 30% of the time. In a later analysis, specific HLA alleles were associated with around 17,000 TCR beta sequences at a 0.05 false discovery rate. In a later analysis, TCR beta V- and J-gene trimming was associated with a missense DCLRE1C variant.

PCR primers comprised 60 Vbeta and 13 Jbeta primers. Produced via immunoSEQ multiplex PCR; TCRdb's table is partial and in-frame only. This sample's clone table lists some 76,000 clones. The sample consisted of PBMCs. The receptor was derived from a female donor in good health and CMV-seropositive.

The CDR3 DNA reads TGTGCCTGGACCCCCGGGTGGAGGGCGGGCACTGAAGCTTTCTTT. Translated: CAWTPGWRAGTEAFF. The chain joins TRBV30 to TRBJ1-1, with unresolved D. CDR1 GTSNPN and CDR2 SVGIG come from the germline V gene (reference sequence). V was clipped by 4 bases and J by 4 bases, with 19 bases between them. The CDR3 loop spans 15 amino acids.